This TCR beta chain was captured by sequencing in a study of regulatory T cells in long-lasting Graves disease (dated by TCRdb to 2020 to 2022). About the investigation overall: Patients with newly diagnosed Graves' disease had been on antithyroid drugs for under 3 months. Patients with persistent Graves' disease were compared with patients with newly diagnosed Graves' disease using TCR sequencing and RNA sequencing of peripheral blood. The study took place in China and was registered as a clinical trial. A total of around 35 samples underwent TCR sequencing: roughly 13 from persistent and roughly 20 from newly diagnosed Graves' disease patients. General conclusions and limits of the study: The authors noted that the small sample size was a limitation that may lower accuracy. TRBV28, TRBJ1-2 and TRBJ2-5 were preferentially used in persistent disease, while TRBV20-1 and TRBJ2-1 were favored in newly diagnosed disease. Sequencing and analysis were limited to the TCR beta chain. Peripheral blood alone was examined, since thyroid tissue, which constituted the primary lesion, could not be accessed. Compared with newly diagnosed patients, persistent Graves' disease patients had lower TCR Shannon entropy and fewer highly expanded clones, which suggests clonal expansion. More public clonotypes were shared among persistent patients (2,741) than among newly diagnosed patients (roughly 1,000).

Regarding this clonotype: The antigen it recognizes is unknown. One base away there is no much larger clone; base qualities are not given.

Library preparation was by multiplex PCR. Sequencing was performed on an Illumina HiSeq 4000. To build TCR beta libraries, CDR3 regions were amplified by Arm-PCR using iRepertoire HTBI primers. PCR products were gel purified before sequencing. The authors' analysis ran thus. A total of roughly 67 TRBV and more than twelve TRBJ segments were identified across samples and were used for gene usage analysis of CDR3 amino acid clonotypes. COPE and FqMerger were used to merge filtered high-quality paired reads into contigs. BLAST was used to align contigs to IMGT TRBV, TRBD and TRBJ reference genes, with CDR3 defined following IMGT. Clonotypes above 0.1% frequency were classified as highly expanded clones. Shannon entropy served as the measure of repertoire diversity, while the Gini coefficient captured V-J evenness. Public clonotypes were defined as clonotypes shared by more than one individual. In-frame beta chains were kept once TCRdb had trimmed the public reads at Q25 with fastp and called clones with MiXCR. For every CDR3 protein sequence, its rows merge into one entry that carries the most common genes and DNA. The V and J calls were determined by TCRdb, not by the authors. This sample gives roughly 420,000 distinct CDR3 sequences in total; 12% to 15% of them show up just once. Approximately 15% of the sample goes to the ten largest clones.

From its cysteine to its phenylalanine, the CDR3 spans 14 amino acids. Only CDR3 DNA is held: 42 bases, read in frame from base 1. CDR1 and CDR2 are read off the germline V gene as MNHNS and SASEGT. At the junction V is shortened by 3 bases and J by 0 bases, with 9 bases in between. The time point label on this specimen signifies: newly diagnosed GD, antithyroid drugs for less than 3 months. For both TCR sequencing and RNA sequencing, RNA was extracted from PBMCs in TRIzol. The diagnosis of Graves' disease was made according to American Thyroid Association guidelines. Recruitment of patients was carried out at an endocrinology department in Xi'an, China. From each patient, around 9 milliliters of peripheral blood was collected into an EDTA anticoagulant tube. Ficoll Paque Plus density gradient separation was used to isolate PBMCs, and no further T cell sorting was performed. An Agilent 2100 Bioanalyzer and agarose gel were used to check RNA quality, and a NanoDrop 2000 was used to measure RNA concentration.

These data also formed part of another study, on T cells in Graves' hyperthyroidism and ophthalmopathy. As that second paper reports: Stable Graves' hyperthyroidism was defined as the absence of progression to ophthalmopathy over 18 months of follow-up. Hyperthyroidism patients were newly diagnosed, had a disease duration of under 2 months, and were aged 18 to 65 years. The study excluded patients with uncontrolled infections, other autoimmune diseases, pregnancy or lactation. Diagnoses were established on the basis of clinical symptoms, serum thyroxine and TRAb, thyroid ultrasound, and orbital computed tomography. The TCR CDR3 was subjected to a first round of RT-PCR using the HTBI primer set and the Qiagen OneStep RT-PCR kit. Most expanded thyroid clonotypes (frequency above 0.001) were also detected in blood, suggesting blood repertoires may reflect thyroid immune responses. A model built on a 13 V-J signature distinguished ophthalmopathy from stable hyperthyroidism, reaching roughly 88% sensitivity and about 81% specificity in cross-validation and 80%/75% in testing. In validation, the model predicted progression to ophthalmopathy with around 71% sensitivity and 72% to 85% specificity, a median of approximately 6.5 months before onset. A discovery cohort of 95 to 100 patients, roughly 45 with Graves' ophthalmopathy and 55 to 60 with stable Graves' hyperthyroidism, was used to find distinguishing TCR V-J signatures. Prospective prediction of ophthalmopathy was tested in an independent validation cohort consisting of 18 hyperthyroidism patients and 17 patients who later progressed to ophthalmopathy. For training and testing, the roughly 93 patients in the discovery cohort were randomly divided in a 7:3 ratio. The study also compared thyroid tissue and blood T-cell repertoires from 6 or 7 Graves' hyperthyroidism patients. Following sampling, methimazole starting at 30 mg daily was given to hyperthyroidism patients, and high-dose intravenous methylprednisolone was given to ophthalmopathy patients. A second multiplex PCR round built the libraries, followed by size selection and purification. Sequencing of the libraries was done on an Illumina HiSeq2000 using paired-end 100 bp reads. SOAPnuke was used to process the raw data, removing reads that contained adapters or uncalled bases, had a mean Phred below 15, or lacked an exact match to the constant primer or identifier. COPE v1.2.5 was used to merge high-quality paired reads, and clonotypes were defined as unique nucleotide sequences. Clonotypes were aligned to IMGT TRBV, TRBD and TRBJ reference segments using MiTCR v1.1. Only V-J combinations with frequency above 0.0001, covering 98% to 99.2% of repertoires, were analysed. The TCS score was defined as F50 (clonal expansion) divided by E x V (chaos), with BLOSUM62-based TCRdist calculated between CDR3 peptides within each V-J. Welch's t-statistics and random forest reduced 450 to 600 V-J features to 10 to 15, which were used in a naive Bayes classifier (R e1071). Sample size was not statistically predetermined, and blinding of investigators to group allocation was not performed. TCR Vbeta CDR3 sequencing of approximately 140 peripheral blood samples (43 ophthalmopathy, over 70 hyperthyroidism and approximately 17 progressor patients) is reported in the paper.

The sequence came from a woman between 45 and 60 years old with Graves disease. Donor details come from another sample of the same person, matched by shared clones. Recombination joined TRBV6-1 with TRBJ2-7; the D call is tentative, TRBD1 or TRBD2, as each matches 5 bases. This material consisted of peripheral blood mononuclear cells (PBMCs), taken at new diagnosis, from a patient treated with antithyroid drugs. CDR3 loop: CASSDGGASYEQYF. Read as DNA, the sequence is TGTGCCAGCAGTGATGGGGGAGCCTCCTACGAGCAGTACTTC.